This passage covers 14 T cell receptor beta chains from one sample sequenced in a study of blood T cell repertoires in COVID-19. Generated by immunoSEQ multiplex PCR, the TCRdb table keeps only in-frame clones and is missing some. The sample holds under 75,000 clones, 85% to 90% seen once. Sequencing input: peripheral blood. The receptor source for this set is a woman of 80 years or more with active COVID-19.

The chain uses TRBV6-6 and TRBJ1-2; possibly TRBD1 for D (6 bases). Germline V gene data show CDR1 as MNHNY and CDR2 as SVGAGI (reference sequence). V was cut by 10 bases and J by 4 bases, with 16 bases left in between. This CDR3 is built from 13 residues. CDR3 in DNA: TGTGCCACCGTGGTAGGGGGTGGCTATGGCTACACCTTC. It yields the protein CATVVGGGYGYTF.

V usage is TRBV6-6 and J usage is TRBJ1-2, with TRBD1 matching over 8 bases. This CDR3 contains 15 residues. The J segment lost 8 bases and the V segment lost 5 bases, leaving 13 bases of the junction unmatched. CDR1 MNHNY and CDR2 SVGAGI come from the germline V gene (reference sequence). The CDR3: CASSRSTGTGWGYTF. The CDR3 region has the DNA TGTGCCAGCAGTCGCAGCACCGGGACAGGCTGGGGCTACACCTTC.

The V and J genes are TRBV5-1 and TRBJ2-1; 9 nucleotides line up with TRBD1. The J segment lost 3 bases and the V segment lost 4 bases, leaving 8 bases of the junction unmatched. The CDR3 length is 16 residues. From germline, CDR1 is SGHRS and CDR2 YFSETQ. The CDR3 loop reads CASSPQQGASYNEQFF. CDR3 bases: TGCGCCAGCAGCCCCCAACAGGGGGCGAGCTACAATGAGCAGTTCTTC.

The chain combines TRBV6-5 with TRBJ2-3; 8 bases line up with TRBD2. This CDR3 comprises 15 residues. Germline assignment: CDR1 MNHEY and CDR2 SVGAGI. After removal of 5 bases from V and 0 bases from J, the junction contained 4 bases not matched to a gene. DNA for the CDR3: TGTGCCAGCAGTACAAGCGGGAGCAGCACAGATACGCAGTATTTT. It translates to CASSTSGSSTDTQYF.

The chain joins TRBV7-2 to TRBJ2-3; a weak D match, TRBD2 (6 bases). The CDR3 is 15 amino acids. V lost 8 bases and J 2 bases, leaving 17 bases between the germline ends. Per germline, CDR1 SGHTA and CDR2 FQGNSA. CDR3 bases: TGTGCCAGCTACGCGTGGGGGGATTACACAGATACGCAGTATTTT. Translation: CASYAWGDYTDTQYF.

The rearrangement joins TRBV5-1 to TRBJ1-3; D gene ambiguous. This CDR3 contains 16 residues. Deletions cut 2 bases from V and 2 bases from J, with 14 bases between. Germline CDR1 SGHRS, CDR2 YFSETQ. CDR3 nucleotide sequence: TGCGCCAGCAGCTTTACGCATAGCGGACCTGGAAACACCATATATTTT. This codes for CASSFTHSGPGNTIYF.

The rearrangement links TRBV7-2 to TRBJ1-2; D remains ambiguous. This CDR3 has 14 amino acids. V dropped 2 bases and J dropped 4 bases, with 11 bases sitting between them. Germline V CDR1 and CDR2: SGHTA, FQGNSA. CDR3 sequence reads: CASSLLQNSYGYTF. DNA for the CDR3: TGTGCCAGCAGCTTATTACAGAATTCCTATGGCTACACCTTC.

The V and J genes are TRBV4-3 and TRBJ1-4; 8 nucleotides align to TRBD1. V gave up 3 bases and J gave up 3 bases; unmatched junction bases: 3. Looked up from germline, CDR1 is LGHNA and CDR2 is YSLEER. This CDR3 has 15 amino acids. The DNA for the CDR3 is TGCGCCAGCAGCCACCTACAGGGGGCTAATGAAAAACTGTTTTTT. Translation: CASSHLQGANEKLFF.

This clone has a single count. The chain employs TRBV5-1 and TRBJ2-7; TRBD1 matches at 8 bases. V was clipped by 4 bases and J by 3 bases; unmatched bases: 9. The CDR3 sequence is 15 residues long. Per the germline V gene, CDR1 is SGHRS and CDR2 is YFSETQ. Here the CDR3 reads CASSPIGTGNYEQYF. The CDR3 DNA reads as TGCGCCAGCAGCCCAATCGGGACAGGCAACTACGAGCAGTACTTC.

J is TRBJ1-3 and V is TRBV7-8; D gene unclear. Germline V gene lookup returns CDR1 SGHVS and CDR2 FQNEAQ. The CDR3 totals 16 residues. Between the trimmed V and J ends, which lost 1 base and 1 base, there was a span of 11 bases. This CDR3 is CASSLGLPGSGNTIYF. The CDR3 DNA reads as TGTGCCAGCAGCTTAGGATTGCCGGGGTCTGGAAACACCATATATTTT.

V is TRBV7-9 and J is TRBJ2-5; 9 nucleotides agree with TRBD2. Germline CDR1 reads SEHNR; CDR2 reads FQNEAQ (reference sequence). Trimming took 1 base from V and 7 from J; bases not matched to a gene: 4. The CDR3 extends over 14 amino acids. In nucleotides, the CDR3 is TGTGCCAGCAGCTTAGAAGCGGGGGGCGGGACCCAGTACTTC. Amino acids: CASSLEAGGGTQYF.

The rearrangement links TRBV5-1 to TRBJ2-1, with TRBD2 matching 10 bases. Unmatched junction bases numbered 8, after V lost 3 bases and J lost 5 bases. Germline V gives CDR1 SGHRS, CDR2 YFSETQ. This CDR3 is 16 amino acids long. CDR3 residues: CASSSRTSGSNNEQFF. Written as DNA, the CDR3 is TGCGCCAGCAGCTCCCGGACTAGCGGTTCTAACAATGAGCAGTTCTTC. Complete variable domain (other parts from reference TRBV5-1 and TRBJ2-1): KAGVTQTPRYLIKTRGQQVTLSCSPISGHRSVSWYQQTPGQGLQFLFEYFSETQRNKGNFPGRFSGRQFSNSRSEMNVSTLELGDSALYLCASSSRTSGSNNEQFFGPGTRLTVL.

The chain links TRBV9 to TRBJ2-1; 8 bases are shared with TRBD1. The length of the CDR3 is 14 residues. CDR1 SGDLS and CDR2 YYNGEE come from the germline V gene. J gave up 7 bases and V 0 bases, and 3 bases lay outside the gene matches. For the CDR3, the DNA is TGTGCCAGCAGCGTAGGGACAGGGATAAATGAGCAGTTCTTC. This translates into CASSVGTGINEQFF.

The chain recombines TRBV3-1 (or the pseudogene TRBV3-2) with TRBJ2-3; no clear D. V shed 4 bases and J shed 4 bases, with 9 bases lying between them. The CDR3 spans 13 residues. Germline V CDR1 and CDR2: LGHDT, YNNKEL (reference sequence). CDR3 nucleotides: TGTGCCAGCAGCCCGCGCGGCTCAGATACGCAGTATTTT. Protein sequence: CASSPRGSDTQYF.